The rows below give T cell receptor beta chains drawn from one sample of a study of blood T cell repertoires in COVID-19. Method: immunoSEQ multiplex PCR; TCRdb's copy keeps in-frame clones and lacks some. The sample holds about 64,000 clones, approximately 86% seen once. Sequencing used peripheral blood. The receptors were sampled from a man in his forties or fifties with acute or convalescent COVID-19. Each CDR3 is given with its conserved first and last residue. The D gene is left open where the match is weak. Clone size, where shown, is once, few, many, or a class for clones that have expanded.

cdr3_length j_call v_call d_call clone_size cdr3_aa cdr3_nt
16 TRBJ2-4 TRBV25-1 - - CASSLEEYPSKNIQYF TGTGCCAGCAGTCTAGAAGAGTACCCCTCCAAAAACATTCAGTACTTC
13 TRBJ1-1 TRBV6-4 TRBD1 - CASSVDRGTEAFF TGTGCCAGCAGTGTGGACAGGGGCACTGAAGCTTTCTTT
14 TRBJ2-7 TRBV18 - once CASSRTPDDYEQYF TGTGCCAGCTCACGGACTCCCGACGACTACGAGCAGTACTTC
18 TRBJ2-6 TRBV29-1 - - CSVEDRGRGSSGANVLTF TGCAGCGTTGAAGATCGAGGCAGGGGAAGCTCTGGGGCCAACGTCCTGACTTTC
14 TRBJ2-5 TRBV2 - - CASSVQGPQETQYF TGTGCCAGCAGTGTACAGGGCCCCCAAGAGACCCAGTACTTC
14 TRBJ2-1 TRBV5-1 TRBD1 - CASSAGTGDYEQFF TGCGCCAGCAGCGCCGGGACAGGGGATTATGAGCAGTTCTTC
15 TRBJ2-1 TRBV11-2 TRBD2 - CASSSAGLTYNEQFF TGTGCCAGCAGCTCTGCGGGACTAACCTACAATGAGCAGTTCTTC
16 TRBJ2-5 TRBV28 TRBD1 - CASSEGGTGGWETQYF TGTGCCAGCAGCGAAGGGGGGACAGGGGGTTGGGAGACCCAGTACTTC
13 TRBJ2-5 TRBV6-5 - once CASSPSGLETQYF TGTGCCAGCAGCCCCTCGGGGTTAGAGACCCAGTACTTC
13 TRBJ2-3 TRBV4-1 - - CASSPESTDTQYF TGCGCCAGCAGCCCAGAGTCAACAGATACGCAGTATTTT
16 TRBJ1-4 TRBV4-1 - - CASSQVMQGINEKLFF TGCGCCAGCAGCCAAGTTATGCAGGGAATTAATGAAAAACTGTTTTTT
16 TRBJ1-2 TRBV3-1/TRBV3-2 - - CASTSKALGRIYGYTF TGTGCCAGCACCTCCAAAGCCCTAGGGAGAATCTATGGCTACACCTTC
12 TRBJ2-7 TRBV5-8 TRBD2 - CASSRGGYEQYF TGTGCCAGCAGCCGGGGGGGCTACGAGCAGTACTTC
15 TRBJ1-1 TRBV5-1 - - CASSLSGQFNTEAFF TGCGCCAGCAGCTTGTCCGGACAGTTCAACACTGAAGCTTTCTTT
16 TRBJ2-5 TRBV30 TRBD2 - CAWSAGTNVDQETQYF TGTGCCTGGAGTGCTGGGACTAATGTAGACCAAGAGACCCAGTACTTC
13 TRBJ2-5 TRBV14 - - CASSPDRIQTQYF TGTGCCAGCAGCCCCGACAGGATTCAGACCCAGTACTTC
15 TRBJ1-2 TRBV28 - - CASSLVRQSNYGYTF TGTGCCAGCAGTTTGGTGAGACAGTCTAACTATGGCTACACCTTC
14 TRBJ1-2 TRBV5-5 - - CASSDTGLPSGYTF TGTGCCAGCAGTGACACTGGGTTGCCCTCCGGCTACACCTTC
15 TRBJ2-7 TRBV5-1 - - CASTPEVGSNHEQYF TGCGCCAGCACCCCTGAAGTAGGGAGCAACCACGAGCAGTACTTC
12 TRBJ1-2 TRBV24-1 - - CATSTGSYGYTF TGTGCCACCAGCACAGGGTCTTATGGCTACACCTTC
17 TRBJ2-1 TRBV10-3 TRBD2 - CAISDGTLAGLKNEQFF TGTGCCATCAGTGACGGGACACTAGCGGGGCTAAAGAATGAGCAGTTCTTC
15 TRBJ2-5 TRBV30 TRBD2 - CAWSLSLAGGETQYF TGTGCCTGGAGTCTCTCACTAGCGGGGGGAGAGACCCAGTACTTC